This TCR beta chain emerged from a study of T cells in Graves' hyperthyroidism and ophthalmopathy. Study-level points and caveats: Most thyroid clonotypes expanded above 0.001 were also detected in blood.

This clonotype appeared many times. As yet, its antigen is unknown. Not enrolled were patients with uncontrolled infection, other autoimmune disease, pregnancy or lactation. V lost 5 bases, J lost 2 bases, and 11 bases lay in between. This CDR3 has 13 amino acids. Germline CDR1 reads SQVTM; CDR2 reads ANQGSEA. Amplified TCR beta CDR3 regions derived from RNA transcripts. The HTBI primer set drove a first-round RT-PCR of the TCR CDR3. TCRdb reanalysed the multiplex PCR reads using MiXCR and keeps one entry per CDR3 protein. The sample lists hundreds of thousands of distinct CDR3 sequences, approximately 14% occurring once.

This clonotype was obtained from a woman in her twenties or thirties with Graves' hyperthyroidism that later progressed to Graves' ophthalmopathy. Sequencing was done on a sample of blood. The rearrangement joins TRBV29-1 to TRBJ2-3, with D possibly TRBD2 on 5 matching bases. CDR3 loop: CSVLQRLTDTQYF. CDR3 DNA: TGCAGCGTTCTCCAGCGGCTCACAGATACGCAGTATTTT.